The clone carrying this T cell receptor beta chain was seen only a few times. The V and J ends lost 4 bases and 1 base respectively, with 8 bases between them. CDR3 length: 13 amino acids. Germline lookup yields CDR1 SGHKS and CDR2 YYEKEE (reference sequence). This sample is drawn from a study of T-cell memory formation after mild COVID-19. TCR alpha and TCR beta cDNA libraries carrying sample barcodes and UMIs came from 5'RACE with constant-segment primers. TCRdb reanalysed the 5' RACE reads using MiXCR and keeps one entry per CDR3 protein. This table holds 400,000 to 500,000 distinct CDR3 sequences, around 20% found once.

Source material: PBMCs or a T cell subset sorted from them (not recorded which). The chain employs TRBV5-5 and TRBJ2-5; D is ambiguous. This clonotype was sampled from an adult woman who had mild COVID-19 (a few samples of this study predate the infection). Cell type and time point are not known. This chain's CDR3 is CASSRPSQETQYF. CDR3 sequence (DNA): TGTGCCAGCAGCCGGCCGTCCCAAGAGACCCAGTACTTC.